The T cell receptor (beta chain) under discussion was sequenced for a study of cytomegalovirus exposure and HLA in healthy donors. Whole-study context: Of all 398 donors who were genotyped, roughly 81% belonged to the Caucasian-associated ancestry cluster.

13 Jbeta primers and 60 Vbeta primers were used for the PCR. Per the original methods: About 9.9 million of the 80 million or so unique TCR beta chains counted in a later analysis were shared. The table came from immunoSEQ multiplex PCR; TCRdb's copy has only in-frame clones and leaves some out. D and trimming were read from the DNA, whereas the V and J calls and clone size are those reported in that table. The sample holds approximately 250,000 clones, roughly 85% seen once. This CDR3 contains 14 residues. Per germline, CDR1 MNHNS and CDR2 SASEGT. V was trimmed by 4 bases and J by 2 bases, leaving 12 bases between them. General study results and limits: Specific recognition of CMV antigens was confirmed in vitro for a few chains (all CMV-associated).

Comment on this clone: Its antigen is still unknown.

The rearrangement links TRBV6-1 to TRBJ2-7; TRBD2 might be the D (7 bases). The sample consisted of PBMCs. This receptor was identified in a girl aged 2-10 years in good health and CMV-seronegative. DNA for the CDR3: TGTGCCAGCAGTGTTTCGGGGGGCCCCTACGAGCAGTACTTC. Encoded protein: CASSVSGGPYEQYF.